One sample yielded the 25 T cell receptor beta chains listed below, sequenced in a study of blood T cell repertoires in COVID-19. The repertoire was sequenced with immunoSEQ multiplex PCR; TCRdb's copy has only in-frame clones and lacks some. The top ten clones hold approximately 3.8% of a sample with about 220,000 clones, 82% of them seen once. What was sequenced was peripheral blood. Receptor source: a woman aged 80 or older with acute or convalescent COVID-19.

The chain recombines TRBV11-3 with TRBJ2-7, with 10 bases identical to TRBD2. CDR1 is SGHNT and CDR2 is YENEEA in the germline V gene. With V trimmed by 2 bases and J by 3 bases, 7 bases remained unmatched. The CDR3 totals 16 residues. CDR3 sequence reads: CASSLSGLAANYEQYF. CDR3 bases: TGTGCCAGCAGCTTATCCGGACTAGCGGCCAACTACGAGCAGTACTTC.

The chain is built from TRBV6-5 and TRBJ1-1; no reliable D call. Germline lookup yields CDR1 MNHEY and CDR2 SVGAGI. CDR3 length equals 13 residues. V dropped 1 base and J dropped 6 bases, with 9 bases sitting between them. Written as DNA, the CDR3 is TGTGCCAGCAGTTACTTGGCGGACTCTGAAGCTTTCTTT. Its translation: CASSYLADSEAFF.

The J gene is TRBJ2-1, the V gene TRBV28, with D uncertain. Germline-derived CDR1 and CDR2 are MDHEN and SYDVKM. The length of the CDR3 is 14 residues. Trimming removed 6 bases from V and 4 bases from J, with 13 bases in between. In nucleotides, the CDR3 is TGTGCCAGCAGCTCCTCTCCTGAGTACAATGAGCAGTTCTTC. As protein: CASSSSPEYNEQFF.

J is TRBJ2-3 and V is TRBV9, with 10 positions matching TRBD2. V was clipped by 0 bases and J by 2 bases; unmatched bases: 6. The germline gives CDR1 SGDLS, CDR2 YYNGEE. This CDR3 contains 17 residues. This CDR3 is CASSVGTSGAFTDTQYF. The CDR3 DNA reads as TGTGCCAGCAGCGTAGGCACTAGCGGGGCTTTCACAGATACGCAGTATTTT.

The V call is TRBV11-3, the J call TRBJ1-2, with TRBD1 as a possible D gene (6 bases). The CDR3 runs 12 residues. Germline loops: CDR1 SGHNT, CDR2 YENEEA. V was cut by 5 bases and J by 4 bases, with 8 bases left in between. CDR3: CASSGGSYGYTF. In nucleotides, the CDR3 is TGTGCCAGCAGCGGGGGCTCCTATGGCTACACCTTC.

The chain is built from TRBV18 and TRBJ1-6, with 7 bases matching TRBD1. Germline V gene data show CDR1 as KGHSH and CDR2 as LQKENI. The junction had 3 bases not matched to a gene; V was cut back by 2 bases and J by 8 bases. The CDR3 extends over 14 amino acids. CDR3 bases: TGTGCCAGCTCACCATGGGACAGATATTCACCCCTCCACTTT. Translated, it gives CASSPWDRYSPLHF.

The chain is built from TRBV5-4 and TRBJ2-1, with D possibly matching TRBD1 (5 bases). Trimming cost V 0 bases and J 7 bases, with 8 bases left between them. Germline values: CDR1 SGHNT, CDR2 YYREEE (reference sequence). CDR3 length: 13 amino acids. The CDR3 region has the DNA TGTGCCAGCAGCTTGGGGGGCTCAAATGAGCAGTTCTTC. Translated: CASSLGGSNEQFF. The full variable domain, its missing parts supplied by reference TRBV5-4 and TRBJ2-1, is ETGVTQSPTHLIKTRGQQVTLRCSSQSGHNTVSWYQQALGQGPQFIFQYYREEENGRGNFPPRFSGLQFPNYSSELNVNALELDDSALYLCASSLGGSNEQFFGPGTRLTVL.

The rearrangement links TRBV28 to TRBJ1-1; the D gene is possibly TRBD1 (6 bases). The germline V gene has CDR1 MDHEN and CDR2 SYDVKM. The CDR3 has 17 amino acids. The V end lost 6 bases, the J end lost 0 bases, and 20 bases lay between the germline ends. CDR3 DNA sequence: TGTGCCAGCAGCCCCACTTCGGACAGCTACATGAACACTGAAGCTTTCTTT. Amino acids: CASSPTSDSYMNTEAFF.

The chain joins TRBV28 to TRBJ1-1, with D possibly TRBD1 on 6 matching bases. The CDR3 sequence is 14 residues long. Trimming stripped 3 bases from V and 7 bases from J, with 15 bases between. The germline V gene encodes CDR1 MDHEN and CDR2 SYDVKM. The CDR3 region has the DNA TGTGCCAGCAGTTTCTCGGCAGGGGTAAATGAAGCTTTCTTT. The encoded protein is CASSFSAGVNEAFF.

CDR3 in DNA: TGCAGCGTTAGACAGGGAGTCGCTGGAAACACCATATATTTT. This codes for CSVRQGVAGNTIYF. The chain uses TRBV29-1 and TRBJ1-3; 7 nucleotides line up with TRBD1. The junction had 6 bases not matched to a gene; V was cut back by 5 bases and J by 2 bases. The CDR3 sequence is 14 residues long. Germline CDR1 SQVTM, CDR2 ANQGSEA.

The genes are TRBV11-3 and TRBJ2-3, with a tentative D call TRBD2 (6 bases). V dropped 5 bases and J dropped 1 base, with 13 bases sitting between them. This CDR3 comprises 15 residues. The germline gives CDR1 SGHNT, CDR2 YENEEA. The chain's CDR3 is CASSPGGPRTDTQYF. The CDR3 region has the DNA TGTGCCAGCAGCCCCGGGGGTCCCCGCACAGATACGCAGTATTTT.

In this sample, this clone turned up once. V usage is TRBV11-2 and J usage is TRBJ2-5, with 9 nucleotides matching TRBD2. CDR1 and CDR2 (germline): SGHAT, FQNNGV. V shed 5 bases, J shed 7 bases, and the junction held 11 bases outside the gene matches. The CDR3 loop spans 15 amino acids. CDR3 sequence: CASSRGPSGVGTQYF. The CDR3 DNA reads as TGTGCCAGCAGCAGAGGGCCTAGCGGGGTCGGGACCCAGTACTTC.

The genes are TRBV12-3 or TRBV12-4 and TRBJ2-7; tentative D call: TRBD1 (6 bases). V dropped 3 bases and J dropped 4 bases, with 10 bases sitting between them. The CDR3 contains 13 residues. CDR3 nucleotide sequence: TGTGCCAGCAGTTTCGGACAGCTTTACGAGCAGTACTTC. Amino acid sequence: CASSFGQLYEQYF.

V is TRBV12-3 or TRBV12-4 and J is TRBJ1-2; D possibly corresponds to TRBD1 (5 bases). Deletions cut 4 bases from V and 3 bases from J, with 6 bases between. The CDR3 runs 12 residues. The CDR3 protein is CASSWGDYGYTF. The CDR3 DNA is TGTGCCAGCAGTTGGGGCGACTATGGCTACACCTTC.

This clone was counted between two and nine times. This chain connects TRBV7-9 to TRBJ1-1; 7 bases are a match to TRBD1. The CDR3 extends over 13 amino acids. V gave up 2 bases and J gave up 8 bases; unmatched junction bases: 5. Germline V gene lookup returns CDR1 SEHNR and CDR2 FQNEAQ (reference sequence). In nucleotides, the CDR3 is TGTGCCAGCAGCTTAAACGGACAGGACGAAGCTTTCTTT. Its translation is CASSLNGQDEAFF.

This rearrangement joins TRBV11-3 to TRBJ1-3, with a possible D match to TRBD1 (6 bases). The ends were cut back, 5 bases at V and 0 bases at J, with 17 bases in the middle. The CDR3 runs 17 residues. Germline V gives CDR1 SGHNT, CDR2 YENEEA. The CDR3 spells CASSVPGHQHSGNTIYF. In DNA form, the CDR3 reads TGTGCCAGCAGCGTCCCGGGACATCAACACTCTGGAAACACCATATATTTT.

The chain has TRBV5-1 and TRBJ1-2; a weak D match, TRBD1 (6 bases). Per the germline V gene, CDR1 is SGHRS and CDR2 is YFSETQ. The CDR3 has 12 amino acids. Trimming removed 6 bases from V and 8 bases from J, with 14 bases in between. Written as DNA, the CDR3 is TGCGCCAGCATGGGAGGGGGTGAAGGCTACACCTTC. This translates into CASMGGGEGYTF.

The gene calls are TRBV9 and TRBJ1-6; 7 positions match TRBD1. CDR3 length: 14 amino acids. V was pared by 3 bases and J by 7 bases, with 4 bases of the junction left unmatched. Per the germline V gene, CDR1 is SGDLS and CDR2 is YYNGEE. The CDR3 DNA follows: TGTGCCAGCAGCGAAACAGGGGACAATTCACCCCTCCACTTT. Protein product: CASSETGDNSPLHF.

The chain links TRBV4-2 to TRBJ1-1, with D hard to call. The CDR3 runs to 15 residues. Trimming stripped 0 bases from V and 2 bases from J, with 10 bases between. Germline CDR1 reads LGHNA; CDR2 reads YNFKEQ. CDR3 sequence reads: CASSQDRTRNTEAFF. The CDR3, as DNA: TGTGCCAGCAGCCAAGATCGCACCAGAAACACTGAAGCTTTCTTT.

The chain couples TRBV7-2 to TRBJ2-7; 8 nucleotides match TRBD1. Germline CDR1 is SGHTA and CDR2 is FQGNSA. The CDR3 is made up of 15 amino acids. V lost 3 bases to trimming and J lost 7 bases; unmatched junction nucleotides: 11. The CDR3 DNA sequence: TGTGCCAGCAGCTTTGGGACAGGCCCTATGGGGGAGCAGTACTTC. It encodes CASSFGTGPMGEQYF.

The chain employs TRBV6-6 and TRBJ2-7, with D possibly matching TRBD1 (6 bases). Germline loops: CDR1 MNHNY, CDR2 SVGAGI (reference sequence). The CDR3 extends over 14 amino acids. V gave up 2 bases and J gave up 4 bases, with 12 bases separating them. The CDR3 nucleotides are TGTGCCAGCAGTTACGCGCAGGGGCGTTACGAGCAGTACTTC. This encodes CASSYAQGRYEQYF.

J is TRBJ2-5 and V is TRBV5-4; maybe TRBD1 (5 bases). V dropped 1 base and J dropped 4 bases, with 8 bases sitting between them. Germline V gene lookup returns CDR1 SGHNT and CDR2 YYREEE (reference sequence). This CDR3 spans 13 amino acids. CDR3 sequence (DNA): TGTGCCAGCAGCTTGACAGGATTAGAGACCCAGTACTTC. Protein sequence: CASSLTGLETQYF.

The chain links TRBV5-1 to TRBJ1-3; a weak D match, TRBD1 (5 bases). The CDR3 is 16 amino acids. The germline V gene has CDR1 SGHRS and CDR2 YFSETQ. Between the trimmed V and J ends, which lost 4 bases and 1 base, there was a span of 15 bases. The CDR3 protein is CASSPRVDDSGNTIYF. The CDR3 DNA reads TGCGCCAGCAGCCCCAGGGTAGACGATTCTGGAAACACCATATATTTT.

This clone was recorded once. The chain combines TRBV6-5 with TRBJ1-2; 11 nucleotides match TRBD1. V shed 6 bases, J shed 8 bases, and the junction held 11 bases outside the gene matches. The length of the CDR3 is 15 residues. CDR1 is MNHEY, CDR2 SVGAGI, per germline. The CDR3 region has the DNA TGTGCCAGCAGGAGGGGACAGGGGGTATCAGAGGGCTACACCTTC. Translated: CASRRGQGVSEGYTF.

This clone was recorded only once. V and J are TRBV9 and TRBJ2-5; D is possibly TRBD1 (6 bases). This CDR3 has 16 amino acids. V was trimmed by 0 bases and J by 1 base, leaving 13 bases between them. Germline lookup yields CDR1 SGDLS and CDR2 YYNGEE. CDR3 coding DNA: TGTGCCAGCAGCGTAGGCAGCAGGGGCGGCCAAGAGACCCAGTACTTC. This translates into CASSVGSRGGQETQYF.